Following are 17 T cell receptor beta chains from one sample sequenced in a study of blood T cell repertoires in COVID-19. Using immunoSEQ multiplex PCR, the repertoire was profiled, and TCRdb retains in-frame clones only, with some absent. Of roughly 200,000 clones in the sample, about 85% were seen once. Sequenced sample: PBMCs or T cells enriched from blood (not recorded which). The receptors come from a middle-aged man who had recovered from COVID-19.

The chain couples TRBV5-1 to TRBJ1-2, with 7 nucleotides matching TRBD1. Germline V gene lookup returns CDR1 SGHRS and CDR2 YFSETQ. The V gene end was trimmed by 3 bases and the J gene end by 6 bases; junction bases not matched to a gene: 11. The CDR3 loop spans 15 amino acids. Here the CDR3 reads CASSSPSGQNHGYTF. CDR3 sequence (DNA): TGCGCCAGCAGCTCCCCTTCGGGACAGAACCATGGCTACACCTTC. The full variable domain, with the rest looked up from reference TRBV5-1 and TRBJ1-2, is KAGVTQTPRYLIKTRGQQVTLSCSPISGHRSVSWYQQTPGQGLQFLFEYFSETQRNKGNFPGRFSGRQFSNSRSEMNVSTLELGDSALYLCASSSPSGQNHGYTFGSGTRLTVV.

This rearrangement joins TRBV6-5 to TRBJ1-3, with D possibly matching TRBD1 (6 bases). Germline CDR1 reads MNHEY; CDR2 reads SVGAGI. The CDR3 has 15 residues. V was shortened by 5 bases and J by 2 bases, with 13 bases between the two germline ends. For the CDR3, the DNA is TGTGCCAGCAGTCGGGATCACAGGGCTGGAAACACCATATATTTT. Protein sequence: CASSRDHRAGNTIYF.

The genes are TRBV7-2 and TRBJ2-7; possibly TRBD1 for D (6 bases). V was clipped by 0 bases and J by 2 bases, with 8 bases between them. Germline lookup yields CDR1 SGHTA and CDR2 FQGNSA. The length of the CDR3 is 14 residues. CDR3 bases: TGTGCCAGCAGCTTAGCGTCAGGGGCCTACGAGCAGTACTTC. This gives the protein CASSLASGAYEQYF.

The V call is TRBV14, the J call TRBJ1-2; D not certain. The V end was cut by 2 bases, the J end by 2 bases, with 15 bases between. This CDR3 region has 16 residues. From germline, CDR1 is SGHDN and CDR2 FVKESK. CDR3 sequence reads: CASSQSWSGQNYGYTF. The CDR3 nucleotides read TGTGCCAGCAGCCAATCCTGGTCAGGTCAAAACTATGGCTACACCTTC.

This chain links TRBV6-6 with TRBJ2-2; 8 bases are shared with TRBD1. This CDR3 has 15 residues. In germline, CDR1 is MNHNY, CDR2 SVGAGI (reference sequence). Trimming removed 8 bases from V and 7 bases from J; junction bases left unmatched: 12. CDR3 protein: CASRTQGAGGGELFF. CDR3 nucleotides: TGTGCCAGCCGGACTCAGGGGGCAGGTGGCGGGGAGCTGTTTTTT.

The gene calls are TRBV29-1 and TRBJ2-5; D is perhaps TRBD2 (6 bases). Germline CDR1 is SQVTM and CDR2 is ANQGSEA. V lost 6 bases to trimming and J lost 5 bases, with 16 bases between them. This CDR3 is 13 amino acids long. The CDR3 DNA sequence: TGCAGCGTCGCAAGGGGACTCGGCGAGACCCAGTACTTC. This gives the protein CSVARGLGETQYF.

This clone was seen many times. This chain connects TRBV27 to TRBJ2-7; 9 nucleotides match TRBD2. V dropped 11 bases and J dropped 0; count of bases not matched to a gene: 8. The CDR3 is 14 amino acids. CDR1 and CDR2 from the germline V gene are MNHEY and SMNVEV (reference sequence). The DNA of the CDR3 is TGTGCCGGCAAAGATAGCGGGGGCTCCTACGAGCAGTACTTC. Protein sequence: CAGKDSGGSYEQYF.

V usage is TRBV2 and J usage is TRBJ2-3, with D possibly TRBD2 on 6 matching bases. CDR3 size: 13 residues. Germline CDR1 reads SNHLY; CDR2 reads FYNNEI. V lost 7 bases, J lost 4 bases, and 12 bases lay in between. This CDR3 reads CASTGEVADTQYF. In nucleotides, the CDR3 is TGTGCCAGCACGGGGGAGGTGGCAGATACGCAGTATTTT.

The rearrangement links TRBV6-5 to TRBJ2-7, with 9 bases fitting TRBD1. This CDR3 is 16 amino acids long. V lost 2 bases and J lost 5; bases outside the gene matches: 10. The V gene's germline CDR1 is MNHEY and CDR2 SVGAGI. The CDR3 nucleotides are TGTGCCAGCAGTTACCCGGGACAGGGATTCGTCCACGAGCAGTACTTC. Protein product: CASSYPGQGFVHEQYF.

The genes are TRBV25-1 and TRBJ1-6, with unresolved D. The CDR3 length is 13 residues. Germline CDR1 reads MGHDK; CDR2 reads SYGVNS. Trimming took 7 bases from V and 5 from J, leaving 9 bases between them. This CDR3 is CASTTRNNSPLHF. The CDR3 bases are TGTGCCAGCACGACTCGGAATAATTCACCCCTCCACTTT.

The CDR3 DNA reads TGCGCCAGCAGCCAATCTGGGCAGCCGCTTCTGGACGAGCAGTACTTC. Translated, it gives CASSQSGQPLLDEQYF. The chain is built from TRBV4-3 and TRBJ2-7; unclear D gene. Germline CDR1 is LGHNA and CDR2 is YSLEER. Trimming shortened V by 2 bases and J by 5 bases, and 19 bases separated the two germline ends. This CDR3 spans 16 amino acids.

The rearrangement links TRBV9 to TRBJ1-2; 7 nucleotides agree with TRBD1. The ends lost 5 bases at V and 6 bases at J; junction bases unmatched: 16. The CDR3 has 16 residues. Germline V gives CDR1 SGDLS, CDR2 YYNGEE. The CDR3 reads CASRDSYPGQADGYTF. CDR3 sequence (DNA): TGTGCCAGCAGGGATTCTTACCCCGGACAGGCTGATGGCTACACCTTC.

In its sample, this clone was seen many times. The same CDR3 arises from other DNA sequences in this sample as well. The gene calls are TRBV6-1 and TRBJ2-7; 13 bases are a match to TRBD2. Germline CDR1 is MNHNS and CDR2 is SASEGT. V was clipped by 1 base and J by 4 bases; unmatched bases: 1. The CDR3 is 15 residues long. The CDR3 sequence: CASSEGTSGSYEQYF. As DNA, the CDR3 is TGTGCCAGCAGTGAAGGGACTAGCGGGAGTTACGAGCAGTACTTC.

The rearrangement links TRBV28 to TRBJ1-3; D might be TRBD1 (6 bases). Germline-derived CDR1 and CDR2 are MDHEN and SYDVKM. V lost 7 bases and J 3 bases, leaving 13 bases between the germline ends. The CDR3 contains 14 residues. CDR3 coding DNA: TGTGCCAGCAACAAGGGGGTGATTGGAAACACCATATATTTT. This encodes CASNKGVIGNTIYF.

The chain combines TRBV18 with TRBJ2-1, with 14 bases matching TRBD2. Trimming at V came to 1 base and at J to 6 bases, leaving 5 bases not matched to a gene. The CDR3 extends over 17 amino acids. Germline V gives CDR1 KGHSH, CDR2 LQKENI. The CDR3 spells CASSPRIGLAGGNEQFF. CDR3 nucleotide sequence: TGTGCCAGCTCACCACGCATAGGACTAGCGGGAGGCAATGAGCAGTTCTTC. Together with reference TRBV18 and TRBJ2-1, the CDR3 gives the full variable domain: NAGVMQNPRHLVRRRGQEARLRCSPMKGHSHVYWYRQLPEEGLKFMVYLQKENIIDESGMPKERFSAEFPKEGPSILRIQQVVRGDSAAYFCASSPRIGLAGGNEQFFGPGTRLTVL.

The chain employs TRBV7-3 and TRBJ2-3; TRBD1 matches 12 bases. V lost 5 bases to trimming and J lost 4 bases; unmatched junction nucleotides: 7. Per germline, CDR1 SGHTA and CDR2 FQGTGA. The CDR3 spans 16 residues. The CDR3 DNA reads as TGTGCCAGCAGCCCCGAGGGGACAGGGGGCGCAGATACGCAGTATTTT. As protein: CASSPEGTGGADTQYF.

CDR3 DNA sequence: TGTGCCAGCCTTAGGGACATTAATCAGCCCCAGCATTTT. Protein: CASLRDINQPQHF. The rearrangement joins TRBV2 to TRBJ1-5; maybe TRBD1 (6 bases). CDR3 length: 13 amino acids. Trimming stripped 8 bases from V and 4 bases from J, with 12 bases between. The germline gives CDR1 SNHLY, CDR2 FYNNEI.